The rows below give T cell receptor beta chains drawn from one sample of a study of cytomegalovirus exposure and HLA in healthy donors. This table comes from immunoSEQ multiplex PCR, and its TCRdb copy is limited to in-frame clones, with some not included. The repertoire consists of more than 95,000 clones, with 70% to 85% occurring once and the leading ten covering about 5.4%. The sequenced sample consisted of PBMCs. All receptors derive from a woman between 18 and 30 years old in good health and CMV-seropositive. Both conserved end residues are part of each CDR3. Some rows have no size entry. The others give once, few or many, or a class for an expanded clone.

TRBJ1-5 | few | TRBV27 | CASSSQGRQPQHF
TRBJ2-5 | - | TRBV5-8 | CASSLYGQETQYF
TRBJ2-2 | - | TRBV9 | CASSVGTANGELFF
TRBJ2-3 | - | TRBV7-9 | CASSLGLAGDRDTQYF
TRBJ2-1 | - | TRBV30 | CAWTSGRANEQFF
TRBJ1-1 | - | TRBV6-1 | CASTLGHQNTEAFF
TRBJ1-5 | - | TRBV30 | CAWSVGASQPQHF
TRBJ1-1 | - | TRBV11-3 | CASSLTGAQTEAFF
TRBJ1-6 | - | TRBV10-3 | CAISERGQDDDSPLHF
TRBJ1-2 | - | TRBV6-5 | CASSQPGGNYGYTF
TRBJ2-5 | - | TRBV27 | CASSFAAGNQETQYF
TRBJ2-7 | once | TRBV7-6 | CASSLEYGVGEQYF
TRBJ1-3 | - | TRBV6-1 | CASSAARTSGNTIYF
TRBJ1-1 | - | TRBV27 | CASRRQGGTEAFF
TRBJ2-7 | few | TRBV25-1 | CASSVHAYEQYF
TRBJ1-2 | - | TRBV13 | CASSLIGGGRNNYGYTF
TRBJ2-5 | - | TRBV7-9 | CASSSQPGAQYF
TRBJ2-1 | - | TRBV6-1 | CASREIFVEQFF
TRBJ1-1 | - | TRBV25-1 | CASSAAGKVHTEAFF
TRBJ1-3 | - | TRBV4-1 | CASSQTTISGNTIYF
TRBJ2-3 | once | TRBV13 | CASSSWDSPSTDTQYF
TRBJ2-5 | - | TRBV4-1 | CASSQVLDRGTETQYF
TRBJ2-1 | - | TRBV30 | CAWQTGLAAYNEQFF
TRBJ1-1 | - | TRBV29-1 | CSANMRTEAFF